The text below deals with one T cell receptor beta chain. Its antigen is as yet unknown. Unexposed donor CD4+ T cells date from about 2011-2018, before the COVID-19 pandemic. The cells were cultured for around ten days before CD4+ T cells were isolated. Cells permitting, SARS-CoV-2 S/N and four cold-coronavirus spikes were tested on unexposed-donor CD4+ T cells. The CDR3 covers 14 residues. Trimming cost V 4 bases and J 4 bases, with 14 bases left between them. Germline loops: CDR1 SQVTM, CDR2 ANQGSEA. The table came from immunoSEQ multiplex PCR; TCRdb's copy has only in-frame clones and leaves some out. The data hold about 26,000 clones, with more than 65% observed a single time. This sample is drawn from a study of CD4 T cells in relation to SARS-CoV-2 and coronaviruses. Study findings and constraints: Approximately 65% of donors had memory CD4+ clonotypes crossrecognizing SARS-CoV-2 and common cold coronavirus spike.

Sequencing was performed on CD4+ T cells from PBMCs, cultured in vitro. J is TRBJ2-1 and V is TRBV29-1, with a tentative D call TRBD1 (6 bases). The receptor's source is a human donor in good health. The CDR3 loop is CSVGGGARYNEQFF. The CDR3 DNA reads TGCAGCGTTGGTGGGGGCGCGCGGTACAATGAGCAGTTCTTC.